This TCR beta chain was identified in a study of metastatic and nonmetastatic thyroid tumors. Study-level background: Repertoire comparisons spanned blood and tumor or nodule tissue from malignant and benign thyroid patients. Study results and limitations: The study reportedly found significantly higher TCR beta diversity in malignant thyroid tumors than benign nodules, in blood and tumor.

Per the original data handling: Built for papillary thyroid cancer, a distant-metastasis classifier drew on CDR3 differences across clinicopathological groups. TCRdb re-processed the PCR reads through MiXCR. These V and J calls originate from TCRdb's pipeline instead of the authors' own analysis. Altogether 50,000 to 70,000 clones are present, 4% to 4.5% being singletons, with the ten largest covering around 22%. Thyroid surgery was preceded by no treatment in any patient. This CDR3 is 16 amino acids long. Trimming pared 5 bases from V and 0 bases from J, leaving 14 bases between. Germline V lookup: CDR1 SGHVS, CDR2 FQNEAQ. The sample holds many counts of this clone. The antigen is undetermined.

The sequence derives from a female donor with papillary thyroid cancer or a benign thyroid nodule (not recorded which). Some clones in this sample may be carry-over from other donors' samples. The chain combines TRBV7-8 with TRBJ2-1; no definite D call. Sequenced: blood. Here the CDR3 DNA reads TGTGCCAGCAGCCCTAATGGGATTGCCTCCTACAATGAGCAGTTCTTC. Protein sequence: CASSPNGIASYNEQFF.